Listed below are T cell receptor beta chains from one sample, sequenced in a study of early T cells in non-severe SARS-CoV-2 infection. TCRdb fed the 5' RACE reads into MiXCR, producing one record per CDR3 protein. This sample has around 57,000 distinct CDR3 sequences; 9.5% to 15% occur once, and the top ten carry approximately 4.4%. Sequences were obtained from whole blood. All receptors come from an adult who was a healthcare worker with PCR-confirmed SARS-CoV-2 infection or an uninfected control (not recorded which). Each CDR3 is given with its conserved first and last residue. D genes are given only for firm matches. Size is omitted from some rows. Given values are once, few, many or a class for expanded clones.

j_call d_call cdr3_length clone_size v_call cdr3_aa cdr3_nt
TRBJ1-2 . 15 many TRBV9 CASSVYGQGTGGYTF TGTGCCAGCAGCGTATATGGTCAGGGTACGGGTGGCTACACCTTC
TRBJ1-1 . 16 . TRBV7-8 CASSSGLLEGNTEAFF TGTGCCAGCAGCTCAGGATTACTCGAAGGGAACACTGAAGCTTTCTTT
TRBJ1-5 . 12 . TRBV28 CASSRPGQPQHF TGTGCCAGCAGTCGTCCGGGGCAGCCCCAGCATTTT
TRBJ2-3 . 15 many TRBV18 CASSLGTTAQDTQYF TGTGCCAGCTCCCTAGGGACAACTGCACAGGATACGCAGTATTTT
TRBJ1-3 TRBD1 15 . TRBV30 CAWTRQGLGGNTIYF TGTGCCTGGACTAGACAGGGTTTGGGGGGAAACACCATATATTTT
TRBJ1-4 TRBD1 14 many TRBV19 CATNRQGSDEKLFF TGTGCCACGAACAGACAGGGATCGGATGAAAAACTGTTTTTT
TRBJ2-1 TRBD1 14 . TRBV5-1 CASTLGQGMDEQFF TGCGCCAGCACCCTTGGACAGGGAATGGATGAGCAGTTCTTC
TRBJ2-1 TRBD2 16 . TRBV20-1 CSASPLEAGGLDEQFF TGCAGTGCTAGCCCCTTGGAAGCGGGAGGACTTGATGAGCAGTTCTTC
TRBJ2-1 TRBD2 17 many TRBV5-1 CASSLEASGSSYNEQFF TGCGCCAGCAGCTTGGAGGCTAGCGGGAGCTCCTACAATGAGCAGTTCTTC
TRBJ2-2 TRBD2 14 . TRBV29-1 CSAREREDTGELFF TGCAGCGCGAGGGAGCGGGAGGACACCGGGGAGCTGTTTTTT
TRBJ1-3 . 13 few TRBV30 CAWQGSSENTIYF TGTGCCTGGCAGGGCTCGTCTGAAAACACCATATATTTT
TRBJ2-5 . 15 few TRBV6-6 CASSYSTTGQETQYF TGTGCCAGCAGTTACTCGACTACAGGGCAAGAGACCCAGTACTTC
TRBJ1-1 . 12 many TRBV29-1 CSVLSENTEAFF TGCAGCGTTTTATCGGAGAACACTGAAGCTTTCTTT
TRBJ2-7 . 14 few TRBV7-8 CASSLAGGRYEQYF TGTGCCAGCAGCTTAGCGGGAGGCCGCTACGAGCAGTACTTC
TRBJ2-7 TRBD2 15 many TRBV4-1 CASSQGLAGFYEQYF TGCGCCAGCAGCCAAGGGCTAGCGGGGTTCTACGAGCAGTACTTC
TRBJ2-7 . 14 . TRBV5-1 CASSLDLGTGEQYF TGCGCCAGCAGCTTGGATCTGGGTACGGGGGAGCAGTACTTC
TRBJ2-3 . 15 many TRBV5-4 CASSYGTGGPDTQYF TGTGCCAGCAGCTACGGGACTGGGGGACCAGATACGCAGTATTTT
TRBJ2-5 . 14 . TRBV6-2/TRBV6-3 CASGNGGRQETQYF TGTGCCAGCGGCAACGGGGGGCGGCAAGAGACCCAGTACTTC
TRBJ1-4 . 15 many TRBV12-3/TRBV12-4 CASSLEGTLNEKLFF TGTGCCAGCAGTTTAGAGGGTACTCTGAATGAAAAACTGTTTTTT
TRBJ2-5 TRBD1 14 many TRBV20-1 CSASRGGTQETQYF TGCAGTGCCAGTCGAGGGGGCACCCAAGAGACCCAGTACTTC
TRBJ1-2 . 12 medium-sized TRBV2 CASSADYYGYTF TGTGCCAGCAGTGCGGATTACTATGGCTACACCTTC
TRBJ1-2 TRBD1 14 few TRBV24-1 CATSDRDSPYGYTF TGTGCCACCAGTGACCGGGACAGCCCCTATGGCTACACCTTC
TRBJ2-2 . 16 . TRBV7-9 CASSFRTPTNTGELFF TGTGCCAGCAGCTTTCGGACTCCTACCAACACCGGGGAGCTGTTTTTT
TRBJ1-2 . 16 many TRBV6-2/TRBV6-3 CASSYDKQGSHYGYTF TGTGCCAGCAGTTACGACAAACAGGGAAGTCACTATGGCTACACCTTC
TRBJ2-1 . 15 few TRBV11-2 CASSPLHSSYNEQFF TGTGCCAGCAGCCCACTACATAGCTCCTACAATGAGCAGTTCTTC
TRBJ1-1 . 14 few TRBV7-2 CASGPGYPSGEAFF TGTGCCAGCGGGCCTGGTTACCCAAGTGGTGAAGCTTTCTTT
TRBJ1-5 . 13 many TRBV7-2 CASSLRVDQPQHF TGTGCCAGCAGCTTACGGGTTGATCAGCCCCAGCATTTT
TRBJ2-6 . 12 . TRBV7-2 CATYRGANVLTF TGTGCCACGTACAGGGGGGCCAACGTCCTGACTTTC
TRBJ2-7 . 15 few TRBV1 CTSSQGTSGGYEQYF TGCACCAGCAGCCAAGGTACTAGCGGGGGGTACGAGCAGTACTTC
TRBJ2-7 . 17 few TRBV7-8 CASSYQGGGIHSYEQYF TGTGCCAGCAGCTACCAAGGAGGGGGGATTCACTCCTACGAGCAGTACTTC
TRBJ2-5 . 15 few TRBV27 CASRPADASQETQYF TGTGCCAGCAGGCCGGCCGACGCTAGTCAAGAGACCCAGTACTTC